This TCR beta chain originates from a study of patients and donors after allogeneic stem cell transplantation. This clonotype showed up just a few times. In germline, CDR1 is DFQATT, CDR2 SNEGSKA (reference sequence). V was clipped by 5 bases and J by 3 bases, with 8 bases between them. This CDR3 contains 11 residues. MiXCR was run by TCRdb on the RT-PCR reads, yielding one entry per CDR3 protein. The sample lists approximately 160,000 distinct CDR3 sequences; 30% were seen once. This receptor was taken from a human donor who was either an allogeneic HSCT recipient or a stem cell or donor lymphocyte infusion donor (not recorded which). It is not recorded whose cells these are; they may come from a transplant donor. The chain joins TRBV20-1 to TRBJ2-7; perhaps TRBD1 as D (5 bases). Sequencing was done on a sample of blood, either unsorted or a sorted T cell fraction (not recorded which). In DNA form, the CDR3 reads TGCAGTGCTCGACAGAACTACGAGCAGTACTTC. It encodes CSARQNYEQYF.